Presented here are 14 T cell receptor beta chains from one specimen sequenced in a study of technical replicates of blood from several donors listed by TCRdb under 2017. Library preparation used the immunoSEQ multiplex PCR assay. As stored in TCRdb, this immuneACCESS dataset retains in-frame rearrangements with V and J assigned. A fraction of the clones does not appear; measured against another copy, unresolved V genes explain less than half of the discrepancy, and the remainder lacks a known reason. For this sample the table gives some 80,000 clones, of which 90% to 97% were detected only once. About 0.31% of the sample is in the top ten clones. The source material was T cells isolated from PBMCs. Receptors were obtained from a human donor in good health.

This chain links TRBV28 with TRBJ2-1; D possibly corresponds to TRBD1 (6 bases). The germline CDR1 and CDR2 sequences are MDHEN and SYDVKM. This CDR3 is built from 15 residues. Trimming pared 4 bases from V and 6 bases from J, leaving 16 bases between. The CDR3 region has the DNA TGTGCCAGCAGTTATCCCCAGGGGCCGGCCAATGAGCAGTTCTTC. Translating gives CASSYPQGPANEQFF.

The chain recombines TRBV6-9 with TRBJ1-5; unclear D gene. V was cut by 5 bases and J by 2 bases, with 19 bases left in between. From germline, CDR1 is MNHGY and CDR2 SVAAGI. The CDR3 has 17 amino acids. CDR3: CASSTPGGSKGNQPQHF. CDR3 nucleotides: TGTGCCAGCAGTACCCCGGGAGGGAGTAAGGGCAATCAGCCCCAGCATTTT.

To note about this clone: The same CDR3 arises from other DNA sequences in this sample as well. The gene calls are TRBV4-3 and TRBJ1-1, with 7 bases lining up with TRBD1. Trimming cost V 6 bases and J 0 bases; bases outside gene matches: 7. The germline CDR1 and CDR2 sequences are LGHNA and YSLEER. The CDR3 extends over 15 amino acids. The CDR3 here is CASSQTGIMNTEAFF. The CDR3 nucleotides are TGCGCCAGCAGTCAGACAGGGATTATGAACACTGAAGCTTTCTTT.

The V call is TRBV7-8, the J call TRBJ1-3, with D possibly TRBD1 on 5 matching bases. CDR1 is SGHVS and CDR2 is FQNEAQ in the germline V gene. Trimming stripped 3 bases from V and 7 bases from J, with 10 bases between. The CDR3 extends over 13 amino acids. CDR3 bases: TGTGCCAGCAGCTTCGGACAAGCCAACACCATATATTTT. As protein: CASSFGQANTIYF.

This rearrangement joins TRBV11-2 to TRBJ2-5; no reliable D call. The CDR3 has 16 amino acids. Deletions cut 2 bases from V and 4 bases from J, with 17 bases between. CDR1 SGHAT and CDR2 FQNNGV come from the germline V gene. The CDR3 DNA follows: TGTGCCAGCAGCTTATTCGACTCTGGCCCCATAGAGACCCAGTACTTC. Amino acid sequence: CASSLFDSGPIETQYF. The variable domain in full, with the rest retrieved from reference TRBV11-2 and TRBJ2-5, is EAGVAQSPRYKIIEKRQSVAFWCNPISGHATLYWYQQILGQGPKLLIQFQNNGVVDDSQLPKDRFSAERLKGVDSTLKIQPAKLEDSAVYLCASSLFDSGPIETQYFGPGTRLLVL.

CDR3 in DNA: TGTGCCATCAGTGAGGCGACAGGGGATGAGCAGTTCTTC. This encodes CAISEATGDEQFF. The chain couples TRBV10-3 to TRBJ2-1, with 8 nucleotides matching TRBD1. The J segment lost 8 bases and the V segment lost 2 bases, leaving 2 bases of the junction unmatched. CDR3 length equals 13 residues. The V gene's germline CDR1 is ENHRY and CDR2 SYGVKD.

The chain couples TRBV4-1 to TRBJ1-1; 9 positions agree with TRBD1. Germline V gene data show CDR1 as MGHRA and CDR2 as YSYEKL. This CDR3 has 16 amino acids. V shed 3 bases, J shed 4 bases, and the junction held 9 bases outside the gene matches. This CDR3 is CASSHQTGGGATEAFF. CDR3 nucleotide sequence: TGCGCCAGCAGCCACCAGACAGGGGGAGGGGCCACTGAAGCTTTCTTT.

This clone was observed a single time. This rearrangement joins TRBV15 to TRBJ2-1; 7 nucleotides match TRBD1. J lost 1 base, V lost 0 bases, and 6 bases had no gene match. Germline CDR1 is LNHNV and CDR2 is YYDKDF (reference sequence). This CDR3 contains 17 residues. The CDR3 is CATSRDSGDRSYNEQFF. CDR3 coding DNA: TGTGCCACCAGCAGAGATTCAGGGGACAGATCCTACAATGAGCAGTTCTTC.

This clone came up once. This chain connects TRBV27 to TRBJ1-1, with D possibly TRBD1 on 5 matching bases. Trimming cost V 6 bases and J 1 base, with 12 bases left between them. Per germline, CDR1 MNHEY and CDR2 SMNVEV (reference sequence). The CDR3 has 14 residues. CDR3 residues: CASSPYGQNTEAFF. DNA for the CDR3: TGTGCCAGCAGCCCATACGGACAGAACACTGAAGCTTTCTTT.

V and J are TRBV25-1 and TRBJ2-4, with 11 bases lining up with TRBD1. Germline trimming cut 4 bases from V and 11 bases from J; bases unmatched to any gene: 4. This CDR3 contains 13 residues. Germline values: CDR1 MGHDK, CDR2 SYGVNS. The DNA for the CDR3 is TGTGCCAGCAGTGCAACGGGACAGGGGGTTCAGTACTTC. Protein: CASSATGQGVQYF. Full variable domain (rest looked up from reference TRBV25-1 and TRBJ2-4): EADIYQTPRYLVIGTGKKITLECSQTMGHDKMYWYQQDPGMELHLIHYSYGVNSTEKGDLSSESTVSRIRTEHFPLTLESARPSHTSQYLCASSATGQGVQYFGAGTRLSVL.

V usage is TRBV30 and J usage is TRBJ2-5; a possible D gene is TRBD2 (7 bases). V lost 1 base to trimming and J lost 10 bases, with 16 bases between them. CDR3 length: 13 residues. Per the germline V gene, CDR1 is GTSNPN and CDR2 is SVGIG (reference sequence). The CDR3 DNA is TGTGCCTGGAGTGCACTCAGAGGGGGGGGCCAGTACTTC. This gives the protein CAWSALRGGGQYF.

CDR3: CASSFEGVDYNEQFF. In nucleotides, the CDR3 is TGTGCCAGCAGCTTTGAGGGAGTAGACTACAATGAGCAGTTCTTC. The chain is built from TRBV7-3 and TRBJ2-1, with a possible D match to TRBD2 (5 bases). CDR3 size: 15 residues. V lost 3 bases and J 3 bases, leaving 12 bases between the germline ends. Germline V gene data show CDR1 as SGHTA and CDR2 as FQGTGA.

This chain joins TRBV2 and TRBJ1-2; 7 nucleotides match TRBD1. CDR1 and CDR2 (germline): SNHLY, FYNNEI. V shed 7 bases, J shed 4 bases, and the junction held 9 bases outside the gene matches. This CDR3 region has 14 residues. The CDR3 reads CASITKGATYGYTF. In nucleotides, the CDR3 is TGTGCCAGCATCACTAAGGGGGCGACCTATGGCTACACCTTC.

The V call is TRBV29-1, the J call TRBJ2-3; D is unresolved. Per the germline V gene, CDR1 is SQVTM and CDR2 is ANQGSEA. Trimming cost V 8 bases and J 0 bases, with 21 bases left between them. This CDR3 comprises 16 residues. Here the CDR3 reads CSLPSGYATSTDTQYF. The CDR3 DNA reads TGCAGCCTTCCCTCCGGGTACGCGACTAGCACAGATACGCAGTATTTT.